This T cell receptor beta chain was observed in a study of shared clonotypes between healthy human individuals. Broader study findings: When naive CD4 clonotypes were compared across a handful of donors, about 4.9% were shared.

Repertoires were generated with immunoSEQ multiplex PCR, while TCRdb's copy carries only in-frame clones and drops some. Of about 1.1 million clones listed, about 72% are singletons. For this clone: Its cognate antigen is unknown.

This clonotype was obtained from a man aged 18 to 35 in good health. Some clones in this sample may be carry-over from other donors' samples. The specimen sequenced was memory CD4+ T cells from PBMCs. Subset given: CD45RA-negative fraction.

The CDR3 is CASGRGLRGQGAIEDTF. CDR3 coding DNA: TGTGCCAGCGGGCGGGGTCTCAGGGGACAGGGGGCCATTGAGGACACCTTC. The V and J genes are TRBV11-2 and TRBJ1-2; 12 positions agree with TRBD1. CDR1 and CDR2 (germline): SGHAT, FQNNGV. The CDR3 length is 17 residues. V was pared by 8 bases and J by 12 bases, with 22 bases of the junction left unmatched.